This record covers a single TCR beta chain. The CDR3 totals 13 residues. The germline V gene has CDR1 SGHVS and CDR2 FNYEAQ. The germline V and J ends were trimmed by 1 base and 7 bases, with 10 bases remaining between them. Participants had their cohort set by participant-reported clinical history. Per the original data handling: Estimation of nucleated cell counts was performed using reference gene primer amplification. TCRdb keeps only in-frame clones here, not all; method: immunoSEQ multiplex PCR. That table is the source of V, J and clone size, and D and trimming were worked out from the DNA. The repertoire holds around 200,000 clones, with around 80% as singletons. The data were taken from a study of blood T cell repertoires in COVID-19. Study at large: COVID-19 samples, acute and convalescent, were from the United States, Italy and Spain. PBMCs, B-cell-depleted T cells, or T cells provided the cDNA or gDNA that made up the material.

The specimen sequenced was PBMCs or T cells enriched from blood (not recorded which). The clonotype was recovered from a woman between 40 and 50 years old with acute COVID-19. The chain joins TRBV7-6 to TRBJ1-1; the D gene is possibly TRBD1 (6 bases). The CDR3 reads CASSLGRTDEAFF. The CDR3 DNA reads TGTGCCAGCAGCTTAGGAAGGACAGATGAAGCTTTCTTT.